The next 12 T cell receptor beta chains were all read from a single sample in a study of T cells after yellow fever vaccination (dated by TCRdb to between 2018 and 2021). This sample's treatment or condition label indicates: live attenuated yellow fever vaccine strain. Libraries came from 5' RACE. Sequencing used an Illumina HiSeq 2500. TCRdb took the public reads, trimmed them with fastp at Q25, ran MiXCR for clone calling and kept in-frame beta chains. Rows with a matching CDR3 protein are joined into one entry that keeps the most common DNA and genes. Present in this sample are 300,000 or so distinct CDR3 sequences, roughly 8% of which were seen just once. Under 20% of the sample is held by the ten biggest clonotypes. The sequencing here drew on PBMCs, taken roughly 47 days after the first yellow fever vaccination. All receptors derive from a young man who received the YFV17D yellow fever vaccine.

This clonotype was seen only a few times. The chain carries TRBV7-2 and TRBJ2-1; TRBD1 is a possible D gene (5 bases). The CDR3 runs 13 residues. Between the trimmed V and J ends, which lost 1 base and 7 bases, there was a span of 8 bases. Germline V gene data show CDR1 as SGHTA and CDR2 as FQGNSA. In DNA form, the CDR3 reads TGTGCCAGCAGCTTAGGGGGCTGGAATGAGCAGTTCTTC. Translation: CASSLGGWNEQFF.

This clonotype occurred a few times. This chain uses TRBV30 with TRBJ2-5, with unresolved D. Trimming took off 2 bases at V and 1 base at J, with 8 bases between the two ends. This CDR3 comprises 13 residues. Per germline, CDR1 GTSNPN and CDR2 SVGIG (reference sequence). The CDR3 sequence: CAWSIGLQETQYF. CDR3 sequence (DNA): TGTGCCTGGAGTATCGGTCTCCAAGAGACCCAGTACTTC.

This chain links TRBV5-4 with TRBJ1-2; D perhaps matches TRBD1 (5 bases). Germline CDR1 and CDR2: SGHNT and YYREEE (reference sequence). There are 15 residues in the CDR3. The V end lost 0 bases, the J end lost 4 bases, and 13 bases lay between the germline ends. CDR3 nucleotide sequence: TGTGCCAGCAGCTTGGAGGGAGGGACCTTCTATGGCTACACCTTC. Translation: CASSLEGGTFYGYTF.

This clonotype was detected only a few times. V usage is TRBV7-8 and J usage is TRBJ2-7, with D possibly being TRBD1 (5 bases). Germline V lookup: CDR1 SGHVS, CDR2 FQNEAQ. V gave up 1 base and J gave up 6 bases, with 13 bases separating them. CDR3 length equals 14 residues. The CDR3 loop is CASSLEGRVREQYV. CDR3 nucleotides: TGTGCCAGCAGCTTAGAGGGCAGGGTCCGCGAGCAGTACGTC.

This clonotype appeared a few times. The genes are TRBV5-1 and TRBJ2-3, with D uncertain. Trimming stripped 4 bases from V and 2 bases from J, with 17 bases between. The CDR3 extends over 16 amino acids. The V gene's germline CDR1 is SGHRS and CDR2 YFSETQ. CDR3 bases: TGCGCCAGCAGCCTCGAGACATTAATGCACACAGATACGCAGTATTTT. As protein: CASSLETLMHTDTQYF.

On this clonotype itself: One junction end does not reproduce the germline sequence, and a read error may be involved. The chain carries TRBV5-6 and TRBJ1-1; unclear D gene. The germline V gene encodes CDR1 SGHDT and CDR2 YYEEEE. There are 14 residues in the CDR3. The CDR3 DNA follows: TGTGCCAGCAGCTTGGTACGAGCGAACACTAAAGCTTTCTTT. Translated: CASSLVRANTKAFF.

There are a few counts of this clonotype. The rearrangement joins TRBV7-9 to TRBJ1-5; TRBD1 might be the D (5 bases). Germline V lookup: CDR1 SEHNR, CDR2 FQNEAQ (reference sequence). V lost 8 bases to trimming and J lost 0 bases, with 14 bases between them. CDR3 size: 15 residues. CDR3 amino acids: CASAELGDSNQPQHF. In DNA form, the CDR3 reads TGTGCCAGCGCCGAATTAGGGGATAGCAATCAGCCCCAGCATTTT.

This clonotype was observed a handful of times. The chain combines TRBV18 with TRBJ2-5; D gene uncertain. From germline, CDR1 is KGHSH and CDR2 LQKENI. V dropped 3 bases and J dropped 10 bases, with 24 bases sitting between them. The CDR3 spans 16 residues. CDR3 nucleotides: TGTGCCAGCTCACCTCCTGGGCGTCCCAACCTCCGAATCCAGTACTTC. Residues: CASSPPGRPNLRIQYF. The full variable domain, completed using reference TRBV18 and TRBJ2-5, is NAGVMQNPRHLVRRRGQEARLRCSPMKGHSHVYWYRQLPEEGLKFMVYLQKENIIDESGMPKERFSAEFPKEGPSILRIQQVVRGDSAAYFCASSPPGRPNLRIQYFGPGTRLLVL.

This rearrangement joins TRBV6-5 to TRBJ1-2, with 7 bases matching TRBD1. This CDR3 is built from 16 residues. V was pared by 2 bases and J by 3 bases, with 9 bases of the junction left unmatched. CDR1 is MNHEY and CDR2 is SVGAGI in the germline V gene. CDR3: CASSYPRIGGDYGYTF. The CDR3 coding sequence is TGTGCCAGCAGTTACCCTCGAATAGGGGGCGACTATGGCTACACCTTC.

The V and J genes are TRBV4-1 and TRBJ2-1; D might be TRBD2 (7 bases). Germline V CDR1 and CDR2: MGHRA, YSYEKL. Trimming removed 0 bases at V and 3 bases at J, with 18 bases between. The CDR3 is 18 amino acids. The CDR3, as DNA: TGCGCCAGCAGCCAAGAAAGGTCGGGGGGCCGGAGCTACAATGAGCAGTTCTTC. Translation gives CASSQERSGGRSYNEQFF.

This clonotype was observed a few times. The CDR3 bases are TGTGCCAGCAGCAAAGGGGGCGGAGGGGCTTTCTTT. Encoded protein: CASSKGGGGAFF. The chain recombines TRBV11-2 with TRBJ1-1; 7 positions match TRBD1. The CDR3 runs 12 residues. With 5 bases clipped from V and 11 bases from J, the junction kept 8 bases outside the gene matches. CDR1 is SGHAT, CDR2 FQNNGV, per germline.

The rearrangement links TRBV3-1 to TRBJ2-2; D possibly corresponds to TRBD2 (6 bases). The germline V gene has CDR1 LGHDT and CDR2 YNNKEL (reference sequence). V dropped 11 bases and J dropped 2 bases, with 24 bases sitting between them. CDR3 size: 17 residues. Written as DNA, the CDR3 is TGTGCCTCCTGCCCAAGCACCGGGACTCCAAACACCGGGGAGCTGTTTTTT. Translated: CASCPSTGTPNTGELFF. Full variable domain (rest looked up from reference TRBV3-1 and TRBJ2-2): DTAVSQTPKYLVTQMGNDKSIKCEQNLGHDTMYWYKQDSKKFLKIMFSYNNKELIINETVPNRFSPKSPDKAHLNLHINSLELGDSAVYFCASCPSTGTPNTGELFFGEGSRLTVL.